This TCR beta chain stems from a study of CXCR3-negative and CXCR3-positive naive CD8 T cells (dated by TCRdb to the late 2010s). For context, the study as a whole: In total, approximately 140 million TRB reads were obtained, which works out to roughly 1.5 +/- 0.3 million reads per library. Diversity and physicochemical repertoire analyses covered eleven to twelve donors pooled from two independent experiments. TRBV-TRBJ cluster analysis included naive subsets from several donors and memory cells from 3 donors. Paper-wide results and their limitations: Compared with CXCR3-negative naive cells, CXCR3-positive naive cells had TRB CDR3s with higher hydrophobicity (lower Kidera factor 4), lower energy, and higher strength and volume indices. Because surface CD5, which has been linked to self-reactivity in mice, was comparable between naive subsets, TCR interaction strength was also inferred from TRB CDR3 physicochemical properties. Within the same donor, TRBV-TRBJ usage looked similar between naive CXCR3-negative and CXCR3-positive cells, but memory cells had distinct patterns. CXCR3 expression partially decreased after cryopreservation, so most assays used freshly isolated PBMCs. Repertoire diversity was comparably high in both naive subsets but much lower in memory CD8+ T cells.

CDR1 is given as SEHNR and CDR2 as FQNEAQ, both from the germline V gene (reference sequence). Including the terminal cysteine and phenylalanine, the CDR3 comprises 14 residues. The DNA sequence is not available. For this clonotype: No cognate antigen has been identified for it.

The instrument given in TCRdb is NextSeq 550. The Human TCR Profiling Kit (MiLaboratory) was used to prepare UMI-labeled 5' RACE TRB cDNA libraries. The full amount of extracted RNA was used for cDNA synthesis, and the full amount of resulting cDNA was used for PCR amplification. Libraries were prepared in parallel using an identical number of PCR cycles. Per the authors' processing: With a minimum of two reads required per UMI, MIGEC and MiXCR pulled out about 50,000 +/- 9,200 unique UMI-labeled TRB cDNA molecules from each library. An average of roughly 40,000 +/- 10,000 functional in-frame TRB CDR3 nucleotide clonotypes without stop codons was found per library. After downsampling to 5000 UMI-labeled TRB molecules per sample, diversity metrics, including normalized Shannon-Wiener and Chao1, were computed in VDJtools. VDJtools computed clonotype-size-weighted physicochemical properties of the central five CDR3 residues: interaction energy, strength, volume and Kidera factor 4. Reprocessed by TCRdb, the reads give a single entry per CDR3 protein sequence, without DNA. The authors' filters were not applied to this entry. This sample's clone table shows 6,400 or so distinct CDR3 sequences. The ten most abundant clones make up 1.6% of the sample.

Each CD8+ T cell subset was flow-sorted in triplicate, with approximately 300,000 cells per subset placed directly into RLT lysis buffer. Naive CD8+ T cells were defined stringently as CD45RO-CCR7+CD27+CD95- to exclude memory contaminants. Peripheral blood mononuclear cells were isolated from buffy coats by standard density gradient centrifugation. Naive CXCR3-negative and CXCR3-positive CD8+ T cells were flow-sorted on a FACSAria III. An RNeasy Mini Kit was used to extract total RNA from the sorted cells. The source of this sequence is a human donor in good health. Some clones in this sample may be carry-over from other donors' samples. The chain is assembled from TRBV7-9 and TRBJ1-1; with no DNA, the TCRdb D assignment of TRBD1 cannot be verified. Sample: naive CXCR3+ CD8+ T cells from blood. This specimen's cell subset or site label, per the study, means: CD45RO-CCR7+CD27+CD95- naive CD8+ T cells expressing CXCR3 (TNR3+). This receptor carries the CDR3 CASSSWDGNTEAFF. Extended through the reference TRBV7-9 and TRBJ1-1 proteins, this CDR3 yields the full variable domain: DTGVSQNPRHKITKRGQNVTFRCDPISEHNRLYWYRQTLGQGPEFLTYFQNEAQLEKSRLLSDRFSAERPKGSFSTLEIQRTEQGDSAMYLCASSSWDGNTEAFFGQGTRLTVV.